The 17 T cell receptor beta chains below were found in one sample sequenced in a study of PD-1 blockade in classical Hodgkin lymphoma. The table came from immunoSEQ multiplex PCR; TCRdb's copy has only in-frame clones and leaves some out. The sample has fewer than 80,000 clones; 70% to 80% are singletons. All patients relapsed after autologous stem cell transplantation, and brentuximab vedotin exposure varied. The specimen comprised peripheral blood mononuclear cells (PBMCs), sampled before the second cycle of nivolumab. The receptor set was obtained from a human donor with classical Hodgkin lymphoma.

The genes are TRBV7-2 and TRBJ2-3; 7 bases are a match to TRBD1. This CDR3 spans 13 amino acids. The ends lost 1 base at V and 6 bases at J; junction bases unmatched: 1. Germline CDR1 reads SGHTA; CDR2 reads FQGNSA. CDR3 sequence reads: CASSLVGGDTQYF. The CDR3, as DNA: TGTGCCAGCAGCTTAGTAGGGGGCGATACGCAGTATTTT.

The chain carries TRBV28 and TRBJ1-5; TRBD1 agrees at 9 bases. CDR1 and CDR2 (germline): MDHEN, SYDVKM. The junction had 7 bases not matched to a gene; V was cut back by 6 bases and J by 7 bases. The CDR3 loop spans 14 amino acids. The CDR3 DNA is TGTGCCAGCAGGCAACAGGGGGCCGGGCAGCCCCAGCATTTT. This sequence encodes CASRQQGAGQPQHF.

The V call is TRBV28, the J call TRBJ2-7; TRBD2 is a possible D gene (6 bases). Germline loops: CDR1 MDHEN, CDR2 SYDVKM. The ends were cut back, 2 bases at V and 4 bases at J, with 6 bases in the middle. This CDR3 is built from 12 residues. The CDR3: CASSLGGYEQYF. In DNA form, the CDR3 reads TGTGCCAGCAGTTTAGGAGGGTACGAGCAGTACTTC.

The chain has TRBV5-1 and TRBJ2-3; 8 nucleotides align to TRBD1. This CDR3 is built from 14 residues. Germline values: CDR1 SGHRS, CDR2 YFSETQ. Trimming took 5 bases from V and 2 from J; bases not matched to a gene: 4. Here the CDR3 reads CASRTGAFTDTQYF. The DNA for the CDR3 is TGCGCCAGCAGGACAGGGGCCTTCACAGATACGCAGTATTTT.

The chain has TRBV28 and TRBJ2-1; D remains unclear. The germline gives CDR1 MDHEN, CDR2 SYDVKM. This CDR3 contains 12 residues. Trimming removed 2 bases at V and 7 bases at J, with 6 bases between. The CDR3 here is CASSLLGNEQFF. CDR3 nucleotide sequence: TGTGCCAGCAGTTTACTGGGGAATGAGCAGTTCTTC.

The V and J genes are TRBV5-1 and TRBJ2-1; D is possibly TRBD2 (5 bases). CDR3 size: 16 residues. The V and J ends lost 5 bases and 1 base respectively, with 16 bases between them. Germline loops: CDR1 SGHRS, CDR2 YFSETQ. Written as DNA, the CDR3 is TGCGCCAGCAGTCTTGTAGGGAGTGGGTCCTACAATGAGCAGTTCTTC. Its translation is CASSLVGSGSYNEQFF.

The chain has TRBV5-5 and TRBJ1-2; D gene ambiguous. Germline V lookup: CDR1 SGHKS, CDR2 YYEKEE (reference sequence). V was pared by 0 bases and J by 5 bases, with 11 bases between. The CDR3 spans 14 residues. The CDR3 sequence is CASSLEGPVYGYTF. The CDR3 nucleotides read TGTGCCAGCAGCTTGGAGGGTCCAGTGTATGGCTACACCTTC. Together with reference TRBV5-5 and TRBJ1-2, the CDR3 gives the full variable domain: DAGVTQSPTHLIKTRGQQVTLRCSPISGHKSVSWYQQVLGQGPQFIFQYYEKEERGRGNFPDRFSARQFPNYSSELNVNALLLGDSALYLCASSLEGPVYGYTFGSGTRLTVV.

This clone was seen a few times. The chain is built from TRBV28 and TRBJ2-6; D uncertain. V lost 6 bases and J 2 bases, leaving 5 bases between the germline ends. Germline lookup yields CDR1 MDHEN and CDR2 SYDVKM. The CDR3 has 13 residues. CDR3 amino acids: CASRETGANVLTF. CDR3 sequence (DNA): TGTGCCAGCAGAGAGACTGGGGCCAACGTCCTGACTTTC.

The CDR3 region has the DNA TGTGCCAGCAGCCGAACAATAAAGACAGACAAGGGTGATTCACCCCTCCACTTT. Translating gives CASSRTIKTDKGDSPLHF. The chain recombines TRBV13 with TRBJ1-6; D is possibly TRBD1 (5 bases). CDR1 is PRHDT, CDR2 FYEKMQ, per germline (reference sequence). This CDR3 is built from 18 residues. Trimming removed 5 bases at V and 8 bases at J, with 25 bases between. Based on the CDR3 plus reference TRBV13 and TRBJ1-6, the full variable domain is AAGVIQSPRHLIKEKRETATLKCYPIPRHDTVYWYQQGPGQDPQFLISFYEKMQSDKGSIPDRFSAQQFSDYHSELNMSSLELGDSALYFCASSRTIKTDKGDSPLHFGNGTRLTVT.

The gene calls are TRBV11-2 and TRBJ1-5, with 8 nucleotides matching TRBD1. The CDR3 runs 15 residues. Germline CDR1 and CDR2: SGHAT and FQNNGV. V was clipped by 6 bases and J by 0 bases; unmatched bases: 4. The CDR3 reads CASSPRGLSNQPQHF. Here the CDR3 DNA reads TGTGCCAGCAGTCCCAGGGGGCTTAGCAATCAGCCCCAGCATTTT.

The chain is built from TRBV11-3 and TRBJ2-1; the D is unclear. Per the germline V gene, CDR1 is SGHNT and CDR2 is YENEEA. Trimming removed 1 base at V and 6 bases at J, with 4 bases between. The CDR3 is 12 amino acids. The CDR3 region is CASSLVPNEQFF. In nucleotides, the CDR3 is TGTGCCAGCAGCTTAGTACCCAATGAGCAGTTCTTC.

The V and J genes are TRBV6-1 and TRBJ1-1; TRBD1 might be the D (6 bases). Trimming shortened V by 4 bases and J by 1 base, and 22 bases separated the two germline ends. The CDR3 spans 18 residues. Germline V lookup: CDR1 MNHNS, CDR2 SASEGT. The CDR3 region is CASSVTGTRGGGNTEAFF. The CDR3 nucleotides are TGTGCCAGCAGTGTGACCGGGACACGGGGAGGAGGGAACACTGAAGCTTTCTTT.

This rearrangement joins TRBV7-9 to TRBJ1-3; D uncertain. The germline CDR1 and CDR2 sequences are SEHNR and FQNEAQ (reference sequence). V was pared by 4 bases and J by 9 bases, with 19 bases between. The CDR3 runs 15 residues. For the CDR3, the DNA is TGTGCCAGCAGCTCCATAACGGGTCTTGGTAGCACCATATATTTT. This sequence encodes CASSSITGLGSTIYF.

This chain joins TRBV12-5 and TRBJ2-7; 7 nucleotides align to TRBD1. The CDR3 is 14 amino acids. CDR1 and CDR2 from the germline V gene are LGHNT and FRNRAP. With V trimmed by 7 bases and J by 1 base, 7 bases remained unmatched. Here the CDR3 reads CASDQGVGSYEQYF. CDR3 DNA sequence: TGTGCTAGTGATCAGGGGGTAGGTTCCTACGAGCAGTACTTC.

This rearrangement joins TRBV6-5 to TRBJ2-5; D not certain. Germline CDR1 is MNHEY and CDR2 is SVGAGI. There are 13 residues in the CDR3. The V and J ends lost 6 bases and 0 bases respectively, with 8 bases between them. CDR3: CASSLDNQETQYF. The CDR3 DNA reads TGTGCCAGCAGCCTCGACAACCAAGAGACCCAGTACTTC.

The chain is built from TRBV5-1 and TRBJ1-1, with 10 positions matching TRBD1. This CDR3 is built from 19 residues. CDR1 is SGHRS, CDR2 YFSETQ, per germline. J gave up 1 base and V 0 bases, and 12 bases lay outside the gene matches. CDR3 nucleotides: TGCGCCAGCAGCTTGGAAGGGACAGGGGTGGGATTGGCGAACACTGAAGCTTTCTTT. This translates into CASSLEGTGVGLANTEAFF.

The rearrangement links TRBV9 to TRBJ2-5, with 10 nucleotides matching TRBD1. V lost 3 bases to trimming and J lost 4 bases; unmatched junction nucleotides: 12. From germline, CDR1 is SGDLS and CDR2 YYNGEE. The CDR3 extends over 17 amino acids. CDR3 nucleotide sequence: TGTGCCAGCAGCGCCGGGACAGGGGCCGTACTTGGAGAGACCCAGTACTTC. Protein: CASSAGTGAVLGETQYF.